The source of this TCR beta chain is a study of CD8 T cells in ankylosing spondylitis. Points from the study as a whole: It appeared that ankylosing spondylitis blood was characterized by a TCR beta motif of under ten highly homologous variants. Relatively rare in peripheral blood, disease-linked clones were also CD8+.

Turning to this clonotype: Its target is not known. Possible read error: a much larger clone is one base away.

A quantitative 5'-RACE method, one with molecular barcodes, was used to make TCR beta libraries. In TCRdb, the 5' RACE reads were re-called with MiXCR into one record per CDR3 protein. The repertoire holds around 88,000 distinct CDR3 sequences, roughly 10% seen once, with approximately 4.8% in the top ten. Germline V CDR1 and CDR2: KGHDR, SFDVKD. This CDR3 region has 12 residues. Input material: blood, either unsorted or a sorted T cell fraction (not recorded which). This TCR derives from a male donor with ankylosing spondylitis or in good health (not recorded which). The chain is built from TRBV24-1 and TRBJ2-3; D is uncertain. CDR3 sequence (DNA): TGTGTCACCAGCAAAGTGAGAGATACGCAGTATTTT. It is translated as CVTSKVRDTQYF.